This T cell receptor beta chain was observed in a study of cytomegalovirus exposure and HLA in healthy donors. Measured with immunoSEQ multiplex PCR; TCRdb has only the in-frame clones, and not every one. The repertoire holds around 350,000 clones, 86% seen once, with 0.8% to 0.85% in the top ten. Per germline, CDR1 MDHEN and CDR2 SYDVKM. The ends were cut back, 7 bases at V and 4 bases at J, with 16 bases in the middle. The CDR3 consists of 15 residues. V usage is TRBV28 and J usage is TRBJ2-2; possible D gene TRBD2, 7 bases. Input material: PBMCs. The TCR originated in a woman between 18 and 29 years old in good health and CMV-seronegative. CDR3 nucleotides: TGTGCCAGCAAAGTAGGGGGGGAGGCCACCGGGGAGCTGTTTTTT. Amino acids: CASKVGGEATGELFF.